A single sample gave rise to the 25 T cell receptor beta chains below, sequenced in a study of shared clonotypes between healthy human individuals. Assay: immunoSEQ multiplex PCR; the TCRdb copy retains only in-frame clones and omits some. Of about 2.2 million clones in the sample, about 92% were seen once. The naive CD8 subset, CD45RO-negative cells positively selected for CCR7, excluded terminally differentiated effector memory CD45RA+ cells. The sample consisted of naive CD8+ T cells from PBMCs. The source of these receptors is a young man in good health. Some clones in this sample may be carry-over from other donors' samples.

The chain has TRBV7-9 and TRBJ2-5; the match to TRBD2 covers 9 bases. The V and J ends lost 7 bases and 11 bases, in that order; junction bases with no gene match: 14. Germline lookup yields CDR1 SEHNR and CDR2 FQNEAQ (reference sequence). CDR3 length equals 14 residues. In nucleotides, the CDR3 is TGTGCCAGCACCGACCTGGAGCGGGAGGCCTGGCAGTACTTC. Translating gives CASTDLEREAWQYF.

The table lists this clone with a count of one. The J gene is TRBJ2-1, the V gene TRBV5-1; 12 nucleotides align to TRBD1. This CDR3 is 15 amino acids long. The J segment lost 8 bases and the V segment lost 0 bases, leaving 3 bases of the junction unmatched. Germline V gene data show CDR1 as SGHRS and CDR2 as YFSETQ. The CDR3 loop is CASSLEGQGADEQFF. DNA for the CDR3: TGCGCCAGCAGCTTGGAGGGACAGGGGGCGGATGAGCAGTTCTTC.

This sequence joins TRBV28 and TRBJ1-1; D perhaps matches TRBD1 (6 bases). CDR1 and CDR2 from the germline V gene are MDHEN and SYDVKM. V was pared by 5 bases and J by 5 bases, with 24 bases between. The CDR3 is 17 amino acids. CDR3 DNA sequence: TGTGCCAGCAGTCCCACACCTCACAGGGACAAAGGGACTGAAGCTTTCTTT. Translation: CASSPTPHRDKGTEAFF.

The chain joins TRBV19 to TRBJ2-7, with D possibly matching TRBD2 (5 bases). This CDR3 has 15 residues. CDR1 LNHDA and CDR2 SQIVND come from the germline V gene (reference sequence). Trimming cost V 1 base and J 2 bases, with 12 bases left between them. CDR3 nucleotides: TGTGCCAGTAGTATAGGGGGAGCAGATACCTACGAGCAGTACTTC. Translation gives CASSIGGADTYEQYF.

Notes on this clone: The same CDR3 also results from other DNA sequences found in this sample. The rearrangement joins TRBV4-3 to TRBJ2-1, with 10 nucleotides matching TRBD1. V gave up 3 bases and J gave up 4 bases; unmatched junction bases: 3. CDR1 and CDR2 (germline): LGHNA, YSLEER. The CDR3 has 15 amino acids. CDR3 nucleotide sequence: TGCGCCAGCAGCCAGGGGACAGGGGTGTACAATGAGCAGTTCTTC. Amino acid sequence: CASSQGTGVYNEQFF.

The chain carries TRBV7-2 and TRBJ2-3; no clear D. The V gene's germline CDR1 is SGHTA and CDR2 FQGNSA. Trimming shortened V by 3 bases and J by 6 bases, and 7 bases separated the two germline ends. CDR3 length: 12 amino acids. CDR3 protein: CASSFRVDTQYF. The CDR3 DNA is TGTGCCAGCAGCTTCCGAGTGGATACGCAGTATTTT.

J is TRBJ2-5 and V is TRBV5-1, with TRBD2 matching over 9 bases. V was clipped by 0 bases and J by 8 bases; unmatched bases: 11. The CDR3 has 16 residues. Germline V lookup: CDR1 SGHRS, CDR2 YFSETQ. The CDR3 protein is CASSLVPASGAITQYF. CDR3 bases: TGCGCCAGCAGCTTGGTCCCAGCTAGCGGGGCCATTACCCAGTACTTC.

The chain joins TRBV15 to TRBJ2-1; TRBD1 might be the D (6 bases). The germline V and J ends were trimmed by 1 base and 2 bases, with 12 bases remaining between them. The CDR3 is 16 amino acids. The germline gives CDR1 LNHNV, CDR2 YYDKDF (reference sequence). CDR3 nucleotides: TGTGCCACCAGCAGAGGCCTAAAGGGGGCCTACAATGAGCAGTTCTTC. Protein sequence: CATSRGLKGAYNEQFF.

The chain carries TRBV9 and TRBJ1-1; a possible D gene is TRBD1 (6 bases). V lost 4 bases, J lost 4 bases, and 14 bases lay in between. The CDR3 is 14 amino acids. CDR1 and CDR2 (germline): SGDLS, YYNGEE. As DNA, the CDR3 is TGTGCCAGCAGCCCTACAGGGAAGGGCACTGAAGCTTTCTTT. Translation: CASSPTGKGTEAFF.

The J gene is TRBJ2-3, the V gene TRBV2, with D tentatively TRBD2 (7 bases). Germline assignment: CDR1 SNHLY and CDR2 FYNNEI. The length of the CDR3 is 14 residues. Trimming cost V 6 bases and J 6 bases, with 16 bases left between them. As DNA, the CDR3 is TGTGCCAGCAGCCCGGCGGGGGCATGGGATACGCAGTATTTT. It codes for CASSPAGAWDTQYF.

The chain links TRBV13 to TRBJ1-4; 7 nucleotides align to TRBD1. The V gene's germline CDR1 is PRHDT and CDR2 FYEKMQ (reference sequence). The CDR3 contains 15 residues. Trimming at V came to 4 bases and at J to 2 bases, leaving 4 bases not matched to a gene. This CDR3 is CASSSKTGTNEKLFF. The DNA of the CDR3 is TGTGCCAGCAGCTCTAAGACAGGGACTAATGAAAAACTGTTTTTT.

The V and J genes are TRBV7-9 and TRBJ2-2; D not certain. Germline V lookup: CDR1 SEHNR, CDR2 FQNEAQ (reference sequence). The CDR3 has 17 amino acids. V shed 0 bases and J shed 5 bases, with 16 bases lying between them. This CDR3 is CASSLAKYSDGTGELFF. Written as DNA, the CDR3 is TGTGCCAGCAGCTTAGCGAAGTACTCTGATGGAACCGGGGAGCTGTTTTTT.

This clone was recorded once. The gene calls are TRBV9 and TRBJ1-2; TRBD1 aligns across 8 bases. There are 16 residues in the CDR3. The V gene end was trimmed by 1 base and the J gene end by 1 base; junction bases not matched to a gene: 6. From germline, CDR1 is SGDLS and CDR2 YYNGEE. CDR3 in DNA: TGTGCCAGCAGCGTACCCCGGACAGGGTATAACTATGGCTACACCTTC. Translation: CASSVPRTGYNYGYTF.

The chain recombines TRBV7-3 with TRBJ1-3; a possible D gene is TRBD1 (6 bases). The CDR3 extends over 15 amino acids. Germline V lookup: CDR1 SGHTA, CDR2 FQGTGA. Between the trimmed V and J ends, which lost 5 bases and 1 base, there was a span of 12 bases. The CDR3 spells CASSPTGPSGNTIYF. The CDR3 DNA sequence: TGTGCCAGCAGCCCGACAGGACCTTCTGGAAACACCATATATTTT.

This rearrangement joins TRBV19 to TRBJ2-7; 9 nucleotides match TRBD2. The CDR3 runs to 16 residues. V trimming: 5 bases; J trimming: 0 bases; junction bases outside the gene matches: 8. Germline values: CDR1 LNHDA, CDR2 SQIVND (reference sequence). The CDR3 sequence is CASSPEPGLASYEQYF. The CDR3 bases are TGTGCCAGTAGTCCGGAACCGGGACTAGCCTCCTACGAGCAGTACTTC.

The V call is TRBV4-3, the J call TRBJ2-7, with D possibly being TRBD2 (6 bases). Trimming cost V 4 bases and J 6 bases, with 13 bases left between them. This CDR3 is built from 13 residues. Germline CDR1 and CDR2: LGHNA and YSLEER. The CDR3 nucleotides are TGCGCCAGCAGCCCGGGGGTGATCTCCGAGCAGTACTTC. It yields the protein CASSPGVISEQYF.

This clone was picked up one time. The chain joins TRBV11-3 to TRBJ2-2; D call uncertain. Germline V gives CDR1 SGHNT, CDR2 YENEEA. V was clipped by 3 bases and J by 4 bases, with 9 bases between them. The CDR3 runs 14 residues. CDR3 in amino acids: CASSFTPSTGELFF. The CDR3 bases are TGTGCCAGCAGCTTTACCCCGAGCACCGGGGAGCTGTTTTTT.

In DNA, the CDR3 is TGTGCCAGTAGTCAGGGGGAGGGCCCCGGGGAGCTGTTTTTT. Translating gives CASSQGEGPGELFF. The J gene is TRBJ2-2, the V gene TRBV19; D possibly matches TRBD1 or TRBD2 (7 bases each). Per the germline V gene, CDR1 is LNHDA and CDR2 is SQIVND (reference sequence). CDR3 length equals 14 residues. The V end was cut by 5 bases, the J end by 6 bases, with 13 bases between.

CDR3 region: CASSWGLSGRSTDTQYF. As DNA, the CDR3 is TGTGCCAGCAGCTGGGGATTAAGCGGGAGATCTACAGATACGCAGTATTTT. This sequence joins TRBV5-6 and TRBJ2-3, with 8 bases lining up with TRBD2. The CDR3 is 17 residues long. Germline trimming cut 3 bases from V and 3 bases from J; bases unmatched to any gene: 12. The germline gives CDR1 SGHDT, CDR2 YYEEEE.

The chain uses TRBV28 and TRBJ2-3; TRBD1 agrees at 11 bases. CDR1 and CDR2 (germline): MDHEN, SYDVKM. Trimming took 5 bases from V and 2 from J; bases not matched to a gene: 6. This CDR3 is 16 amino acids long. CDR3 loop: CASSPIGQGATDTQYF. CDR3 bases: TGTGCCAGCAGTCCAATCGGACAGGGGGCCACAGATACGCAGTATTTT.

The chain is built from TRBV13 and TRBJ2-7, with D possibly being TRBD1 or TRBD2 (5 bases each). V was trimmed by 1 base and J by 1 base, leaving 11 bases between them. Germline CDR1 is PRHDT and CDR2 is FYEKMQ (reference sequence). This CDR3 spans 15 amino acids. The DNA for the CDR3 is TGTGCCAGCAGCTTAGAGGGAGAGGGGTCCTACGAGCAGTACTTC. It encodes CASSLEGEGSYEQYF.

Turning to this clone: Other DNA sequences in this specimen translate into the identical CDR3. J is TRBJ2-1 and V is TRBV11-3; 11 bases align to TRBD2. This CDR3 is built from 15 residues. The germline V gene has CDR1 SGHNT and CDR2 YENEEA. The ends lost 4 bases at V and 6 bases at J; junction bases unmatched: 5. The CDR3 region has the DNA TGTGCCAGCAGCTCCTGGACTAGCGGGTCCAATGAGCAGTTCTTC. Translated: CASSSWTSGSNEQFF. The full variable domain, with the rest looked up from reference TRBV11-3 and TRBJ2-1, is EAGVVQSPRYKIIEKKQPVAFWCNPISGHNTLYWYLQNLGQGPELLIRYENEEAVDDSQLPKDRFSAERLKGVDSTLKIQPAELGDSAVYLCASSSWTSGSNEQFFGPGTRLTVL.

Here the CDR3 DNA reads TGTGCCAGCAGCATAACAGGGAGGGTGAACACTGAAGCTTTCTTT. Its protein product is CASSITGRVNTEAFF. This chain connects TRBV7-8 to TRBJ1-1, with D perhaps TRBD1 (6 bases). The V and J ends lost 5 bases and 0 bases respectively, with 13 bases between them. Germline CDR1 is SGHVS and CDR2 is FQNEAQ. The CDR3 loop spans 15 amino acids. The complete variable domain, with remaining parts taken from reference TRBV7-8 and TRBJ1-1, reads GAGVSQSPRYKVAKRGQDVALRCDPISGHVSLFWYQQALGQGPEFLTYFQNEAQLDKSGLPSDRFFAERPEGSVSTLKIQRTQQEDSAVYLCASSITGRVNTEAFFGQGTRLTVV.

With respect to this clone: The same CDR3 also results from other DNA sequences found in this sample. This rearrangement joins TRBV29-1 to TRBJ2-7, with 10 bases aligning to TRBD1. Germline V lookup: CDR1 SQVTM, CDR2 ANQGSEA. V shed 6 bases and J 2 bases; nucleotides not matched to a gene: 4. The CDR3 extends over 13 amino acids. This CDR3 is CSVPGQGTYEQYF. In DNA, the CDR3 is TGCAGCGTCCCGGGACAGGGGACCTACGAGCAGTACTTC.

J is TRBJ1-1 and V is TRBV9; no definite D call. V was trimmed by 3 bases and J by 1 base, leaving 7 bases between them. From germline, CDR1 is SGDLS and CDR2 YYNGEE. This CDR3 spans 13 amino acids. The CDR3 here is CASSARQNTEAFF. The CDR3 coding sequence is TGTGCCAGCAGCGCCCGACAGAACACTGAAGCTTTCTTT.